The 29 T cell receptor beta chains below come from one sample, sequenced in a study of blood T cell repertoires in COVID-19. Assay: immunoSEQ multiplex PCR; the TCRdb copy retains only in-frame clones and omits some. The sample shows about 280,000 clones, 85% of them seen only once. Sequencing input: PBMCs or T cells enriched from blood (not recorded which). The receptors here all came from a woman aged 45 to 65 who had recovered from COVID-19.

The rearrangement links TRBV12-3 or TRBV12-4 to TRBJ1-1, with a possible D match to TRBD1 (5 bases). V lost 6 bases and J lost 1, with 6 bases in between. The CDR3 spans 12 residues. The CDR3 protein is CASRDTNTEAFF. CDR3 in DNA: TGTGCCAGCAGGGACACGAACACTGAAGCTTTCTTT.

The gene calls are TRBV10-2 and TRBJ2-7, with D uncertain. This CDR3 has 12 amino acids. Trimming removed 7 bases at V and 4 bases at J, with 11 bases between. The germline V gene encodes CDR1 WSHSY and CDR2 SAAADI. CDR3 sequence: CASTERRYEQYF. The DNA of the CDR3 is TGCGCCAGCACCGAACGGAGATACGAGCAGTACTTC.

In regard to this clone: The sample holds other DNA sequences that translate to the same CDR3. The chain joins TRBV3-1 (or the pseudogene TRBV3-2) to TRBJ1-3; no clear D gene. Germline CDR1 reads LGHDT; CDR2 reads YNNKEL (reference sequence). The length of the CDR3 is 14 residues. V lost 0 bases to trimming and J lost 0 bases, with 3 bases between them. CDR3 nucleotide sequence: TGTGCCAGCAGCCAAGACAGCTCTGGAAACACCATATATTTT. Translated, it gives CASSQDSSGNTIYF.

V and J are TRBV4-2 and TRBJ1-2; D remains unclear. The CDR3 extends over 13 amino acids. Germline loops: CDR1 LGHNA, CDR2 YNFKEQ. Trimming shortened V by 0 bases and J by 6 bases, and 8 bases separated the two germline ends. DNA of the CDR3: TGTGCCAGCAGCCAAGACGGGTGGGATGGCTACACCTTC. Translating gives CASSQDGWDGYTF.

The chain joins TRBV7-6 to TRBJ2-5, with 14 bases identical to TRBD2. CDR1 and CDR2 from the germline V gene are SGHVS and FNYEAQ. J lost 3 bases, V lost 5 bases, and 8 bases had no gene match. The CDR3 extends over 17 amino acids. The DNA for the CDR3 is TGTGCCAGCAGCCAACGAGAGGGACTAGCGGGAGAAGAGACCCAGTACTTC. This gives the protein CASSQREGLAGEETQYF.

This rearrangement joins TRBV18 to TRBJ1-1, with D possibly being TRBD1 (6 bases). In germline, CDR1 is KGHSH, CDR2 LQKENI. The CDR3 is made up of 17 amino acids. V lost 3 bases, J lost 5 bases, and 22 bases lay in between. DNA of the CDR3: TGTGCCAGCTCACCGAGGCGGACAGAGTCAGTCAAGACTGAAGCTTTCTTT. Translating gives CASSPRRTESVKTEAFF.

This rearrangement joins TRBV9 to TRBJ2-3, with 9 bases aligning to TRBD1. V lost 7 bases, J lost 6 bases, and 9 bases stayed unmatched. The germline V gene has CDR1 SGDLS and CDR2 YYNGEE. There are 14 residues in the CDR3. DNA for the CDR3: TGTGCCAGCGGCGGACAGGGGAGGACGGATACGCAGTATTTT. It yields the protein CASGGQGRTDTQYF.

The gene calls are TRBV11-3 and TRBJ2-2; the D is unclear. The CDR3 totals 15 residues. Germline CDR1 and CDR2: SGHNT and YENEEA. Trimming removed 0 bases from V and 2 bases from J, with 7 bases in between. The CDR3 region is CASSLDSPNTGELFF. The CDR3 region has the DNA TGTGCCAGCAGCTTAGACTCCCCCAACACCGGGGAGCTGTTTTTT.

The V and J genes are TRBV30 and TRBJ1-2; D unclear. CDR1 and CDR2 (germline): GTSNPN, SVGIG (reference sequence). With 2 bases removed from V and 8 bases from J, the gap between germline ends came to 15 bases. The CDR3 sequence is 13 residues long. Written as DNA, the CDR3 is TGTGCCTGGAGTCCGGCACAAGAGGGAGGCTACACCTTC. Protein product: CAWSPAQEGGYTF.

The rearrangement joins TRBV27 to TRBJ2-7; the D is unclear. This CDR3 has 14 residues. Trimming took 3 bases from V and 5 from J, leaving 14 bases between them. CDR1 and CDR2 (germline): MNHEY, SMNVEV (reference sequence). The CDR3 loop is CASSLMSRLNEQYF. DNA of the CDR3: TGTGCCAGCAGTTTGATGTCCAGGTTAAACGAGCAGTACTTC.

With respect to this clone: This sequence may be a read error, since a much larger clone differs from it by one base. This chain links TRBV7-3 with TRBJ1-1; D not certain. CDR1 and CDR2 (germline): SGHTA, FQGTGA. V lost 2 bases and J 1 base, leaving 5 bases between the germline ends. This CDR3 region has 13 residues. CDR3 protein: CASSLRGNTEAFF. The CDR3 DNA follows: TGTGCCAGCAGCTTACGGGGGAACACTGAAGCTTTCTTT.

The chain is built from TRBV19 and TRBJ2-4; perhaps TRBD1 as D (6 bases). Germline CDR1 reads LNHDA; CDR2 reads SQIVND (reference sequence). The CDR3 consists of 20 residues. Trimming left V 3 bases short and J 0 bases short, with 24 bases between. CDR3 in amino acids: CASSMGAAQTNLLAKNIQYF. The CDR3 nucleotides are TGTGCCAGTAGTATGGGGGCAGCCCAAACCAATTTATTAGCCAAAAACATTCAGTACTTC.

The chain joins TRBV27 to TRBJ2-3; TRBD2 might be the D (6 bases). The CDR3 covers 17 residues. V gave up 4 bases and J gave up 4 bases, with 21 bases separating them. Germline V gene sequence: CDR1 MNHEY, CDR2 SMNVEV (reference sequence). CDR3: CASSSAGTPEIADTQYF. CDR3 in DNA: TGTGCCAGCAGTTCCGCGGGGACCCCGGAGATCGCAGATACGCAGTATTTT.

This chain joins TRBV25-1 and TRBJ2-5, with 11 positions matching TRBD2. The length of the CDR3 is 15 residues. Germline values: CDR1 MGHDK, CDR2 SYGVNS. The ends lost 5 bases at V and 2 bases at J; junction bases unmatched: 4. The DNA of the CDR3 is TGTGCCAGCAGTCAACGACTAGCGGGACAAGAGACCCAGTACTTC. Amino acid sequence: CASSQRLAGQETQYF.

V gene TRBV9 combines with J gene TRBJ1-1; perhaps TRBD1 as D (5 bases). The CDR3 consists of 16 residues. The V and J ends lost 1 base and 1 base respectively, with 14 bases between them. Germline CDR1 reads SGDLS; CDR2 reads YYNGEE. CDR3 loop: CASSVLPGGSNTEAFF. In nucleotides, the CDR3 is TGTGCCAGCAGCGTACTCCCGGGGGGATCGAACACTGAAGCTTTCTTT. Complete variable domain (other parts from reference TRBV9 and TRBJ1-1): DSGVTQTPKHLITATGQRVTLRCSPRSGDLSVYWYQQSLDQGLQFLIQYYNGEERAKGNILERFSAQQFPDLHSELNLSSLELGDSALYFCASSVLPGGSNTEAFFGQGTRLTVV.

The chain employs TRBV5-1 and TRBJ2-1; 13 bases map to TRBD2. The CDR3 length is 20 residues. Unmatched junction bases numbered 9, after V lost 0 bases and J lost 0 bases. Germline assignment: CDR1 SGHRS and CDR2 YFSETQ. CDR3 nucleotides: TGCGCCAGCAGCTTGGCACTAGCGGGAGGGCCACTAAGCTCCTACAATGAGCAGTTCTTC. This translates into CASSLALAGGPLSSYNEQFF.

This clone appeared a single time. The CDR3 DNA follows: TGCGCCAGCAGCTTGGGGGGACAGGAAAATGAAAAACTGTTTTTT. Translation gives CASSLGGQENEKLFF. This sequence joins TRBV5-1 and TRBJ1-4, with 8 bases that match TRBD1. The germline V gene has CDR1 SGHRS and CDR2 YFSETQ. The CDR3 runs to 15 residues. V was pared by 0 bases and J by 5 bases, with 3 bases of the junction left unmatched.

V is TRBV15 and J is TRBJ2-5, with 7 bases that match TRBD2. The CDR3 sequence is 17 residues long. J gave up 3 bases and V 0 bases, and 10 bases lay outside the gene matches. Germline V lookup: CDR1 LNHNV, CDR2 YYDKDF (reference sequence). CDR3 sequence (DNA): TGTGCCACCAGCAGAGATTCCCGAGGCGCGGGGGAAGAGACCCAGTACTTC. Protein sequence: CATSRDSRGAGEETQYF.

This chain connects TRBV7-6 to TRBJ2-1; no firm D call. Germline CDR1 SGHVS, CDR2 FNYEAQ. This CDR3 is built from 15 residues. Trimming took off 5 bases at V and 0 bases at J, with 11 bases between the two ends. This CDR3 reads CASSPRIASYNEQFF. The CDR3 nucleotides read TGTGCCAGCAGCCCACGGATAGCCTCCTACAATGAGCAGTTCTTC.

This sequence joins TRBV6-2 or TRBV6-3 and TRBJ2-5; 9 bases match TRBD2. The CDR3 is made up of 16 amino acids. The ends lost 1 base at V and 4 bases at J; junction bases unmatched: 7. Germline assignment: CDR1 MNHEY and CDR2 SVGEGT. This CDR3 is CASSYYGILAGETQYF. The CDR3, as DNA: TGTGCCAGCAGTTACTATGGGATACTAGCGGGAGAGACCCAGTACTTC.

This chain joins TRBV5-1 and TRBJ1-3, with a weak D call TRBD1 (5 bases). Germline V lookup: CDR1 SGHRS, CDR2 YFSETQ. CDR3 length: 16 amino acids. Trimming removed 4 bases at V and 2 bases at J, with 16 bases between. The CDR3 sequence is CASSQTALGTGNTIYF. The CDR3 nucleotides read TGCGCCAGCAGCCAGACAGCCCTGGGCACTGGAAACACCATATATTTT. Using reference TRBV5-1 and TRBJ1-3 for the parts outside the CDR3, the full variable domain is KAGVTQTPRYLIKTRGQQVTLSCSPISGHRSVSWYQQTPGQGLQFLFEYFSETQRNKGNFPGRFSGRQFSNSRSEMNVSTLELGDSALYLCASSQTALGTGNTIYFGEGSWLTVV.

A single count supports this clone. V and J are TRBV28 and TRBJ1-5; D might be TRBD1 (5 bases). This CDR3 contains 15 residues. Germline CDR1 is MDHEN and CDR2 is SYDVKM. Deletions cut 3 bases from V and 4 bases from J, with 13 bases between. The CDR3 DNA reads TGTGCCAGCAGTTTCGAAGGGGCCCGTAATCAGCCCCAGCATTTT. It translates to CASSFEGARNQPQHF.

CDR3 amino acids: CASTVHRGHGGNTIYF. In DNA form, the CDR3 reads TGTGCCAGCACCGTGCACAGGGGGCACGGTGGAAACACCATATATTTT. J is TRBJ1-3 and V is TRBV9; 9 bases line up with TRBD1. The germline V gene encodes CDR1 SGDLS and CDR2 YYNGEE. V dropped 6 bases and J dropped 3; count of bases not matched to a gene: 10. The CDR3 extends over 16 amino acids.

The count of this clone is one. The rearrangement joins TRBV9 to TRBJ2-7; 10 bases map to TRBD2. V shed 0 bases, J shed 7 bases, and the junction held 1 base outside the gene matches. The CDR3 is 13 residues long. CDR1 is SGDLS and CDR2 is YYNGEE in the germline V gene. The CDR3 sequence: CASSVVLAGEQYF. The CDR3 DNA sequence: TGTGCCAGCAGCGTAGTACTAGCGGGGGAGCAGTACTTC. Full variable domain (missing parts from reference TRBV9 and TRBJ2-7): DSGVTQTPKHLITATGQRVTLRCSPRSGDLSVYWYQQSLDQGLQFLIQYYNGEERAKGNILERFSAQQFPDLHSELNLSSLELGDSALYFCASSVVLAGEQYFGPGTRLTVT.

The J gene is TRBJ2-7, the V gene TRBV28; 8 nucleotides match TRBD1. CDR1 and CDR2 (germline): MDHEN, SYDVKM. The CDR3 consists of 15 residues. V was pared by 5 bases and J by 2 bases, with 8 bases of the junction left unmatched. CDR3: CASSHPGQATYEQYF. Here the CDR3 DNA reads TGTGCCAGCAGTCATCCGGGACAGGCAACCTACGAGCAGTACTTC.

V usage is TRBV28 and J usage is TRBJ1-5; D is ambiguous. Trimming left V 2 bases short and J 6 bases short, with 11 bases between. The germline gives CDR1 MDHEN, CDR2 SYDVKM. This CDR3 has 14 amino acids. CDR3 amino acids: CASSLVSPGQPQHF. The CDR3 region has the DNA TGTGCCAGCAGTTTAGTGTCTCCGGGTCAGCCCCAGCATTTT.

V is TRBV19 and J is TRBJ2-2; 13 nucleotides match TRBD2. The CDR3 is made up of 18 amino acids. Germline loops: CDR1 LNHDA, CDR2 SQIVND (reference sequence). With 5 bases clipped from V and 4 bases from J, the junction kept 10 bases outside the gene matches. CDR3 loop: CASSPSLAGGPSTGELFF. The CDR3 coding sequence is TGTGCCAGTAGTCCATCACTAGCGGGAGGGCCGTCCACCGGGGAGCTGTTTTTT.

This clone has just a few counts. The gene calls are TRBV10-1 and TRBJ1-2; 8 bases align to TRBD1. V gave up 4 bases and J gave up 5 bases; unmatched junction bases: 9. This CDR3 has 15 residues. Germline CDR1 WNHNN, CDR2 SYGVQD (reference sequence). The CDR3 sequence is CASSVKQGVRYGYTF. CDR3 DNA: TGCGCCAGCAGTGTCAAACAGGGGGTTCGGTATGGCTACACCTTC.

This sequence joins TRBV7-2 and TRBJ2-7, with TRBD2 matching over 7 bases. The CDR3 has 18 residues. Unmatched junction bases numbered 23, after V lost 7 bases and J lost 5 bases. From germline, CDR1 is SGHTA and CDR2 FQGNSA. DNA of the CDR3: TGTGCCAGCACCACCTTATACCCGACTAGCCGGATTATTGACGAGCAGTACTTC. Translated, it gives CASTTLYPTSRIIDEQYF.